Below, 8 T cell receptor beta chains from the same sample are listed, as sequenced in a study of breast tumors, draining lymph nodes, adjacent tissues. TCRdb fed the multiplex PCR reads into MiXCR, producing one record per CDR3 protein. The repertoire holds some 250,000 distinct CDR3 sequences, with less than 40% as singletons. The lymph nodes were axillary draining lymph nodes from breast cancer patients. Material for sequencing was axillary lymph node tissue. The receptors here all came from a female donor with breast cancer. Some clones in this sample may be carry-over from other donors' samples.

Remarks on this clonotype: A much larger clone lies a single base off, so this may be a read error. The chain has TRBV2 and TRBJ2-2; 8 nucleotides agree with TRBD2. Germline V gives CDR1 SNHLY, CDR2 FYNNEI. The CDR3 contains 19 residues. Here the CDR3 DNA reads TGTGCCAGCAGCCCGACTAGCGCCTCCTTCCTGTCGAACACCGGGGAGCTGTTGTTT. Its protein is CASSPTSASFLSNTGELLF.

Comments on this clonotype: This may arise from a read error, as a much more abundant clone is one base away. The chain has TRBV5-1 and TRBJ1-3; 9 nucleotides agree with TRBD1. The CDR3 length is 16 residues. CDR1 is SGHRS, CDR2 YFSETQ, per germline. The CDR3 sequence: CASSLGGQGRGNAIYF. The CDR3, as DNA: TGTGCCAGCAGCCTCGGGGGACAGGGTCGTGGAAACGCCATATATTTT. Full variable domain (remainder filled in from reference TRBV5-1 and TRBJ1-3): KAGVTQTPRYLIKTRGQQVTLSCSPISGHRSVSWYQQTPGQGLQFLFEYFSETQRNKGNFPGRFSGRQFSNSRSEMNVSTLELGDSALYLCASSLGGQGRGNAIYFGEGSWLTVV.

V gene TRBV11-2 combines with J gene TRBJ2-3; 8 bases map to TRBD2. Germline loops: CDR1 SGHAT, CDR2 FQNNGV. With 3 bases clipped from V and 5 bases from J, the junction kept 19 bases outside the gene matches. This CDR3 has 19 residues. The CDR3 DNA follows: TGTGCCAGCAGCTTGAGAAAAGGACCAGCGGGAGAAGGTGGAGATACGCAGTATTTT. It is translated as CASSLRKGPAGEGGDTQYF.

This clonotype was recorded at least ten times. The chain is built from TRBV20-1 and TRBJ1-4; TRBD1 is a possible D gene (6 bases). The V gene's germline CDR1 is DFQATT and CDR2 SNEGSKA (reference sequence). The V gene lost 0 bases and the J gene lost 4 bases, with 15 bases spanning the gap. The CDR3 is 16 residues long. In DNA form, the CDR3 reads TGCAGTGCTAGAGATTTACGGGGGCAGGGTAATGAAAAACTGTTTTTT. Translated: CSARDLRGQGNEKLFF.

The chain recombines TRBV11-2 with TRBJ2-5, with D perhaps matching TRBD1 (5 bases). Trimming shortened V by 1 base and J by 5 bases, and 17 bases separated the two germline ends. This CDR3 has 16 amino acids. Germline CDR1 reads SGHAT; CDR2 reads FQNNGV. The CDR3 nucleotides are TGTGCCAGCAGCTTAGGACAGTCCGCGGCGCATGAGACCCAGTACTTC. It encodes CASSLGQSAAHETQYF.

This clonotype was found a few times. This clone may be a read error of a much larger clone one base away. The CDR3 does not close with the conserved phenylalanine or tryptophan, likely indicating a read error. This chain joins TRBV19 and TRBJ1-2; D is perhaps TRBD1 (6 bases). Trimming pared 6 bases from V and 8 bases from J, leaving 25 bases between. The germline CDR1 and CDR2 sequences are LNHDA and SQIVND (reference sequence). This CDR3 contains 16 residues. The CDR3, as DNA: TGTGCCAGTAGGCTCGGGACAATGATATCGGCTGGGGGCTACACCTCC. This translates into CASRLGTMISAGGYTS.

V usage is TRBV20-1 and J usage is TRBJ2-5; 13 nucleotides match TRBD2. In germline, CDR1 is DFQATT, CDR2 SNEGSKA (reference sequence). This CDR3 contains 15 residues. The V segment lost 1 base and the J segment 4 bases; nucleotides outside the gene matches: 3. As DNA, the CDR3 is TGCAGTGCTAGAGGCTGGACTAGCGGGGGAGAGACCCAGTACTTC. It translates to CSARGWTSGGETQYF.

V is TRBV19 and J is TRBJ2-1; 9 nucleotides agree with TRBD2. CDR1 is LNHDA and CDR2 is SQIVND in the germline V gene (reference sequence). The CDR3 runs to 16 residues. V was clipped by 5 bases and J by 8 bases; unmatched bases: 13. CDR3 bases: TGTGCCAGTAGTCGTGAGGGAAGCGGGAGGATTGATGAGCAGTTCTTC. This gives the protein CASSREGSGRIDEQFF.